This TCR beta chain was retrieved from a study of T cell repertoires in cytomegalovirus infection (dated by TCRdb to about 2019). Some background on the complete study: Recently identified HLA-C-restricted CMV epitopes, whose presentation resists viral immunomodulation, were targeted by peptide stimulations together with well-studied HLA-B-restricted epitopes. Donor HLA type was relevant to the analysis, because carriage of CMV infection together with the matching HLA type was indicated by public TCR beta signatures.

The sample holds a few counts of this clonotype. The antigen this receptor binds is unknown. Base-call qualities are not available, and no considerably larger clone is one nucleotide away. The germline V and J ends show losses of 5 bases and 7 bases respectively, and no gene match explains 5 bases of the junction. The CDR3 goes from the cysteine to the phenylalanine over 13 residues. The only DNA kept is the CDR3, 39 bases in frame from the first base. CDR1 is given as SEHNR and CDR2 as FQNEAQ, both from the germline V gene (reference sequence). This specimen's treatment or condition label, interpreted: in vitro stimulation with specific CMV peptide epitopes to enrich CMV-specific T cells. On the study overall, not on this receptor specifically: The ex vivo response was dominated by HLA-C-restricted CMV-specific TCR beta clonotypes, and the single most frequent clonotype in two of eight donors was supplied by these HLA-C-restricted clonotypes. Cumulative frequency of public TCR beta family members discriminated carriers of CMV infection plus the relevant HLA type in this cohort and an independent roughly 330-donor cohort.

These reads were obtained on an Illumina HiSeq 1500. TCRdb passed the public sequencing reads through fastp at Q25 and MiXCR, retaining productive beta sequences. Identical CDR3 protein sequences are pooled into one entry, listed with their most common genes and DNA. The sample table contains approximately 280,000 distinct CDR3 sequences; only one count was recorded for less than 25% of them. Clones ranked in the top ten supply about 20% of the sample. This clonotype was sampled from a human donor in good health (CMV status not recorded). Some clones in this sample may be carry-over from other donors' samples. The V and J genes are TRBV7-9 and TRBJ1-5, and TRBD1 matches 7 of the central bases. Sequenced here: cultured PBMCs, sampled from culture after CMV antigen stimulation. Here the CDR3 is given as CASSLNRGQPQHF. The sequence in DNA is TGTGCCAGCAGCCTTAACAGGGGACAGCCCCAGCATTTT.